This T cell receptor (beta chain) comes out of a study of beta chain features in type 1 diabetes. Broader study findings: TCRB CDR3s from Type 1 diabetes patients were moderately but significantly shorter in all four CD4+ subsets.

Expressed TCRB transcripts were sequenced because the entire RNA isolate underwent reverse transcription. Generated by immunoSEQ multiplex PCR, the TCRdb table keeps only in-frame clones and is missing some. The sample has about 150,000 clones; approximately 8.8% are singletons. For this clone: Antigen unknown.

V lost 3 bases to trimming and J lost 3 bases, with 11 bases between them. Germline V gene lookup returns CDR1 MNHNS and CDR2 SASEGT. The CDR3 is 14 residues long. Sequenced: central memory CD4+ T cells from blood. This sequence originates from a woman in her twenties or thirties with type 1 diabetes. The V gene is TRBV6-1, the J gene TRBJ1-1; D gene ambiguous. The CDR3 spells CASSELGTYTEAFF. CDR3 coding DNA: TGTGCCAGCAGTGAGTTGGGCACCTACACTGAAGCTTTCTTT.